The next 28 T cell receptor beta chains were all read from a single sample in a study of CD8+CD57+ T cells in acquired aplastic anemia (dated by TCRdb to the late 2010s). The sample was run on an Illumina HiSeq 2000. TCR beta VDJ combination and CDR3 sequence profiling used genomic DNA as the template. Using fastp at Q25 and MiXCR, TCRdb reprocessed the public reads and kept productive beta chains. Records with the same CDR3 protein are collapsed into one entry carrying the most frequent genes and DNA. Here the sample has under 200,000 distinct CDR3 sequences; 40% to 60% occur a single time. The top ten clones comprise 25% to 40% of the sample. Patients chosen for sequencing had shown expansion of CD8+CD57+ cells by flow cytometry. Sequencing was done on a sample of sorted CD4+, CD8+, or CD8+CD57+ T cells (not recorded which) from PBMCs. The receptors stem from a human donor with aplastic anemia.

The chain carries TRBV11-2 and TRBJ1-6; D may be TRBD1 (5 bases). Germline loops: CDR1 SGHAT, CDR2 FQNNGV. This CDR3 has 16 amino acids. Trimming removed 1 base at V and 6 bases at J, with 13 bases between. The CDR3 is CASSLVPGRTNSPLHF. CDR3 sequence (DNA): TGTGCCAGCAGCTTAGTTCCGGGGCGCACTAATTCACCCCTCCACTTT. Together with reference TRBV11-2 and TRBJ1-6, the CDR3 gives the full variable domain: EAGVAQSPRYKIIEKRQSVAFWCNPISGHATLYWYQQILGQGPKLLIQFQNNGVVDDSQLPKDRFSAERLKGVDSTLKIQPAKLEDSAVYLCASSLVPGRTNSPLHFGNGTRLTVT.

The CDR3 reads CAILRRSEGTGELFF. The CDR3, as DNA: TGTGCCATCTTGCGGCGGAGCGAAGGGACCGGGGAGCTGTTTTTT. This chain joins TRBV10-3 and TRBJ2-2; D is unclear. Germline values: CDR1 ENHRY, CDR2 SYGVKD. This CDR3 region has 15 residues. V was clipped by 8 bases and J by 5 bases, with 18 bases between them.

The chain is built from TRBV2 and TRBJ2-1, with D perhaps TRBD2 (5 bases). The CDR3 totals 14 residues. Germline V gene lookup returns CDR1 SNHLY and CDR2 FYNNEI. Trimming cost V 2 bases and J 4 bases, with 9 bases left between them. DNA for the CDR3: TGTGCCAGCAGTGAAAACGGGAATTACAATGAGCAGTTCTTC. Translating it yields CASSENGNYNEQFF.

This clonotype occurred once. V and J are TRBV6-2 or TRBV6-3 and TRBJ1-2; 9 bases are a match to TRBD1. The trim removed 2 bases at V and 3 bases at J, leaving 10 bases unmatched. The CDR3 is made up of 17 amino acids. Germline assignment: CDR1 MNHEY and CDR2 SVGEGT. CDR3 DNA: TGTGCCAGCAGTTACGAACAGGGGGCTTGGGGTCACTATGGCTACACCTTC. Amino acid sequence: CASSYEQGAWGHYGYTF.

A word on this clonotype: The junction and the germline gene differ at one end; a read error may be behind it. The chain has TRBV2 and TRBJ1-2, with D unclear. CDR3 length equals 14 residues. The germline gives CDR1 SNHLY, CDR2 FYNNEI. Written as DNA, the CDR3 is TGTGCCGGCAGTGAAGAGGTAGCGGGCTATGGCTACACTTTC. It encodes CAGSEEVAGYGYTF.

This clonotype was recorded a few times. A read error may account for a junction end that differs from germline. The chain recombines TRBV29-1 with TRBJ1-5; D is uncertain. Germline V CDR1 and CDR2: SQVTM, ANQGSEA. The CDR3 totals 13 residues. The CDR3 loop reads CSVVLGYNEPQHF. The CDR3 DNA reads as TGCAGCGTCGTTCTGGGTTACAATGAGCCCCAGCATTTT.

This chain links TRBV6-1 with TRBJ2-3; TRBD1 agrees at 10 bases. V lost 8 bases, J lost 3 bases, and 5 bases stayed unmatched. The CDR3 runs 14 residues. The germline V gene encodes CDR1 MNHNS and CDR2 SASEGT. The CDR3 nucleotides read TGTGCCAGCCAGTGGGGACAGGGGACAGATACGCAGTATTTT. Translated, it gives CASQWGQGTDTQYF.

The rearrangement joins TRBV5-4 to TRBJ2-3, with D maybe TRBD1 (6 bases). The germline gives CDR1 SGHNT, CDR2 YYREEE (reference sequence). The CDR3 is made up of 18 amino acids. V was cut by 2 bases and J by 0 bases, with 19 bases left in between. The DNA for the CDR3 is TGTGCCAGCAGCTTTTTTTCGGCAGGGGCCTATAGCACAGATACGCAGTATTTT. It yields the protein CASSFFSAGAYSTDTQYF.

This clonotype was seen repeatedly, ten times or more. The chain couples TRBV4-2 to TRBJ2-7, with D maybe TRBD1 (6 bases). Trimming pared 0 bases from V and 7 bases from J, leaving 13 bases between. The CDR3 sequence is 14 residues long. CDR1 is LGHNA, CDR2 YNFKEQ, per germline. DNA for the CDR3: TGTGCCAGCAGCCAAGAGGGGGCTGTTCGAGAGCAGTACTTC. This encodes CASSQEGAVREQYF.

The chain employs TRBV30 and TRBJ2-7; D might be TRBD1 (5 bases). The germline V gene encodes CDR1 GTSNPN and CDR2 SVGIG (reference sequence). The V gene lost 5 bases and the J gene lost 2 bases, with 13 bases spanning the gap. The CDR3 length is 13 residues. The CDR3: CAWDRKGPYEQYF. CDR3 DNA: TGTGCCTGGGACAGAAAGGGGCCCTACGAGCAGTACTTC.

This clonotype was seen more than once but under ten times. The chain joins TRBV9 to TRBJ2-7; D remains ambiguous. The CDR3 is made up of 12 amino acids. Germline CDR1 reads SGDLS; CDR2 reads YYNGEE. Trimming took 0 bases from V and 5 from J, leaving 6 bases between them. The CDR3 sequence is CASSVGGHEQYF. For the CDR3, the DNA is TGTGCCAGCAGCGTAGGTGGTCACGAGCAGTACTTC.

J is TRBJ2-7 and V is TRBV11-2; TRBD1 aligns across 8 bases. CDR1 SGHAT and CDR2 FQNNGV come from the germline V gene. The CDR3 length is 16 residues. Trimming at V came to 1 base and at J to 0 bases, leaving 5 bases not matched to a gene. CDR3 sequence: CASSLGQGPSSYEQYF. In DNA form, the CDR3 reads TGTGCCAGCAGCTTAGGACAGGGGCCCAGCTCCTACGAGCAGTACTTC. The complete variable domain, with remaining parts taken from reference TRBV11-2 and TRBJ2-7, reads EAGVAQSPRYKIIEKRQSVAFWCNPISGHATLYWYQQILGQGPKLLIQFQNNGVVDDSQLPKDRFSAERLKGVDSTLKIQPAKLEDSAVYLCASSLGQGPSSYEQYFGPGTRLTVT.

This chain links TRBV13 with TRBJ2-2; D is ambiguous. Deletions cut 5 bases from V and 9 bases from J, with 7 bases between. Germline values: CDR1 PRHDT, CDR2 FYEKMQ (reference sequence). The CDR3 consists of 11 residues. DNA of the CDR3: TGTGCCAGCAGCCAACAGCGGGAGCTGTTTTTT. As protein: CASSQQRELFF.

This clonotype was found many times. The V gene is TRBV4-2, the J gene TRBJ2-2; 10 bases are a match to TRBD2. Germline V gene lookup returns CDR1 LGHNA and CDR2 YNFKEQ. CDR3 length: 17 residues. J was trimmed by 0 bases and V by 1 base; bases with no gene match: 2. The CDR3 is CASSQVTSGANTGELFF. The CDR3 bases are TGTGCCAGCAGCCAAGTTACTAGCGGGGCGAACACCGGGGAGCTGTTTTTT.

This chain connects TRBV9 to TRBJ2-1; TRBD2 aligns across 7 bases. This CDR3 has 15 amino acids. Germline V lookup: CDR1 SGDLS, CDR2 YYNGEE. Trimming took 4 bases from V and 6 from J; bases not matched to a gene: 10. CDR3 in DNA: TGTGCCAGCAGCCCTCGCTTAGCGGGTCGCAATGAGCAGTTCTTC. As protein: CASSPRLAGRNEQFF.

The rearrangement links TRBV20-1 to TRBJ2-7; D is uncertain. Germline CDR1 is DFQATT and CDR2 is SNEGSKA (reference sequence). V dropped 5 bases and J dropped 6 bases, with 17 bases sitting between them. This CDR3 is built from 13 residues. The CDR3 loop is CSAASAKDGEQYF. The CDR3 DNA sequence: TGCAGTGCTGCATCAGCGAAGGATGGCGAGCAGTACTTC.

Only a few counts were recorded for this clonotype. V and J are TRBV24-1 and TRBJ2-2, with TRBD2 matching over 11 bases. Germline V lookup: CDR1 KGHDR, CDR2 SFDVKD. CDR3 length: 17 amino acids. V gave up 4 bases and J gave up 5 bases; unmatched junction bases: 8. In DNA, the CDR3 is TGTGCCACCAGTGACTCCTTAGCGGGGGGGCGTACCGGGGAGCTGTTTTTT. It codes for CATSDSLAGGRTGELFF.

The chain couples TRBV2 to TRBJ1-5; the D is unclear. This CDR3 has 15 residues. Germline assignment: CDR1 SNHLY and CDR2 FYNNEI. V lost 3 bases to trimming and J lost 1 base, with 10 bases between them. CDR3 nucleotides: TGTGCCAGCAGTGAGTGGCCGGTCAGCAATCAGCCCCAGCATTTT. Encoded protein: CASSEWPVSNQPQHF. The variable domain in full, completed from reference TRBV2 and TRBJ1-5, reads EPEVTQTPSHQVTQMGQEVILRCVPISNHLYFYWYRQILGQKVEFLVSFYNNEISEKSEIFDDQFSVERPDGSNFTLKIRSTKLEDSAMYFCASSEWPVSNQPQHFGDGTRLSIL.

The V gene is TRBV7-2, the J gene TRBJ1-6; D may be TRBD1 (6 bases). The V end was cut by 1 base, the J end by 10 bases, with 14 bases between. The CDR3 totals 15 residues. Germline assignment: CDR1 SGHTA and CDR2 FQGNSA. This CDR3 reads CASSLVGGVGSPLHF. In DNA form, the CDR3 reads TGTGCCAGCAGCTTAGTAGGGGGGGTAGGATCACCCCTCCACTTT.

In regard to this clonotype: A much larger clone differs by one base, so this may be a read error. The chain's CDR3 is CASSNGGPGDEQFF. As DNA, the CDR3 is TGTGCCAGCAGCAATGGAGGGCCGGGCGATGAGCAGTTCTTC. The V and J genes are TRBV4-2 and TRBJ2-1; tentative D call: TRBD2 (6 bases). CDR3 length equals 14 residues. V was cut by 5 bases and J by 8 bases, with 16 bases left in between. The V gene's germline CDR1 is LGHNA and CDR2 YNFKEQ.

This clonotype was counted once. The rearrangement uses TRBV29-1 and TRBJ1-4; unclear D gene. This CDR3 has 14 amino acids. The germline CDR1 and CDR2 sequences are SQVTM and ANQGSEA. Trimming took off 1 base at V and 6 bases at J, with 12 bases between the two ends. This chain's CDR3 is CSVEVWGGDEKLFF. The CDR3 bases are TGCAGCGTTGAAGTGTGGGGTGGTGATGAAAAACTGTTTTTT.

This clonotype has a count of ten or more. Germline and junction disagree at one end, which may indicate a read error. The chain joins TRBV7-7 to TRBJ2-1; perhaps TRBD1 as D (6 bases). In germline, CDR1 is SSHAT, CDR2 FNYEAQ (reference sequence). The CDR3 totals 15 residues. CDR3 sequence: CASSLQGGGYHEQFF. Written as DNA, the CDR3 is TGTGCTAGCAGTTTACAGGGTGGAGGCTACCATGAGCAGTTCTTC.

This clonotype has ten or more counts. The gene calls are TRBV12-3 or TRBV12-4 and TRBJ2-7, with 9 bases lining up with TRBD1. The CDR3 extends over 14 amino acids. With V trimmed by 7 bases and J by 6 bases, 10 bases remained unmatched. The CDR3 here is CASNLGTGWGEQYF. CDR3 nucleotide sequence: TGTGCCAGCAACTTGGGGACAGGGTGGGGCGAGCAGTACTTC.

This clonotype appeared many times. CDR3 in DNA: TGTGCCAGCAGACCCGGACGGACTGTTCAAGAGACCCAGTACTTC. Translating it yields CASRPGRTVQETQYF. This sequence joins TRBV25-1 and TRBJ2-5, with D possibly matching TRBD2 (5 bases). Germline assignment: CDR1 MGHDK and CDR2 SYGVNS. The V and J ends lost 6 bases and 2 bases respectively, with 16 bases between them. CDR3 size: 15 residues.

In the case of this clonotype: This may be a read error, as it is one base from a much larger clone. This CDR3 is CASSVPGTGDAFSADTQYF. The CDR3 nucleotides read TGTGCCAGCAGCGTTCCCGGGACAGGCGACGCTTTTAGCGCAGATACGCAGTATTTT. This chain connects TRBV9 to TRBJ2-3, with 8 bases aligning to TRBD1. CDR3 length: 19 amino acids. Germline trimming cut 2 bases from V and 4 bases from J; bases unmatched to any gene: 18. Germline loops: CDR1 SGDLS, CDR2 YYNGEE.

In its sample, this clonotype was seen many times. CDR3 nucleotide sequence: TGTGCCAGCAGCGCCCTAGCGGGAGGGATCTACGAGCAGTACTTC. It encodes CASSALAGGIYEQYF. This chain uses TRBV5-5 with TRBJ2-7; 12 positions match TRBD2. Germline trimming cut 4 bases from V and 3 bases from J; bases unmatched to any gene: 5. The CDR3 is made up of 15 amino acids. Germline assignment: CDR1 SGHKS and CDR2 YYEKEE (reference sequence).

The chain employs TRBV15 and TRBJ2-7; D assignment may be TRBD1 or TRBD2 (6 bases each). The CDR3 contains 14 residues. Germline V gene sequence: CDR1 LNHNV, CDR2 YYDKDF (reference sequence). The V end lost 5 bases, the J end lost 5 bases, and 16 bases lay between the germline ends. This CDR3 reads CATSQLGGKHEQYF. Written as DNA, the CDR3 is TGTGCCACCAGCCAATTAGGGGGGAAGCACGAGCAGTACTTC. The variable domain in full, completed from reference TRBV15 and TRBJ2-7, reads DAMVIQNPRYQVTQFGKPVTLSCSQTLNHNVMYWYQQKSSQAPKLLFHYYDKDFNNEADTPDNFQSRRPNTSFCFLDIRSPGLGDTAMYLCATSQLGGKHEQYFGPGTRLTVT.

This clonotype was recorded once. CDR3 in amino acids: CATSRLLEGAGELFF. In nucleotides, the CDR3 is TGTGCCACCAGCAGACTACTAGAGGGAGCCGGGGAGCTGTTTTTT. This chain joins TRBV15 and TRBJ2-2; a weak D match, TRBD2 (5 bases). This CDR3 has 15 amino acids. Per germline, CDR1 LNHNV and CDR2 YYDKDF (reference sequence). The germline V and J ends were trimmed by 2 bases and 6 bases, with 13 bases remaining between them.